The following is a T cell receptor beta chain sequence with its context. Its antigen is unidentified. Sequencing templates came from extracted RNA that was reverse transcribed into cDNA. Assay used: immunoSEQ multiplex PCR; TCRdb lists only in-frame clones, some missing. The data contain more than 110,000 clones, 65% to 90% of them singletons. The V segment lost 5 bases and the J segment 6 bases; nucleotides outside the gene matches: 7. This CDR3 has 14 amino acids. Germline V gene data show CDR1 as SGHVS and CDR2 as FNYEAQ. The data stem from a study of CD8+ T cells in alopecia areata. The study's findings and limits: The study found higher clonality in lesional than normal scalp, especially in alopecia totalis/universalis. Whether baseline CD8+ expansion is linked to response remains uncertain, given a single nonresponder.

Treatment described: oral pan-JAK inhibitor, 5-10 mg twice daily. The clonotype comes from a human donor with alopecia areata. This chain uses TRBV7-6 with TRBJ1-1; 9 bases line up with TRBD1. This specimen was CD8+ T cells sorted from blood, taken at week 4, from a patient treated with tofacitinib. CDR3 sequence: CASSTGQGLAEAFF. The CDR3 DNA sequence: TGTGCCAGCAGCACCGGACAGGGGTTGGCTGAAGCTTTCTTT.